This is a list of T cell receptor beta chains from one sample in a study of cytomegalovirus exposure and HLA in healthy donors. The data were produced by immunoSEQ multiplex PCR, yet TCRdb's version contains in-frame clones alone and is incomplete. The sample records some 130,000 clones, 65% to 80% being singletons. Sequencing was carried out using PBMCs. The source of these receptors is a male donor in good health and CMV-seronegative. Both conserved end residues are part of each CDR3. The D gene is left open where the match is weak. Size is stated for part of the rows, as once, few or many counts, or as a class when the clone is expanded.

J: TRBJ1-1
size: few
D: .
V: TRBV6-6
DNA: TGTGCCAGCACCGGGGGGAACACTGAAGCTTTCTTT
CDR3: CASTGGNTEAFF

J: TRBJ1-3
size: medium-sized
D: .
V: TRBV4-1
DNA: TGCGCCAGCAGCCAAGTATCTGGAAACACCATATATTTT
CDR3: CASSQVSGNTIYF

J: TRBJ2-7
size: .
D: TRBD1
V: TRBV4-3
DNA: TGCGCCAGCAGCCAAGAGGGGGGGGACAGGGGGCAGCAGTACTTC
CDR3: CASSQEGGDRGQQYF

J: TRBJ1-2
size: .
D: TRBD1
V: TRBV6-6
DNA: TGTGCCAGCAAACAGGGGACGGACTATGGCTACACCTTC
CDR3: CASKQGTDYGYTF

J: TRBJ2-3
size: .
D: TRBD2
V: TRBV9
DNA: TGTGCCAGCAGCGCGGTTAGCGGGGGGGGCACAGATACGCAGTATTTT
CDR3: CASSAVSGGGTDTQYF

J: TRBJ2-7
size: once
D: TRBD2
V: TRBV18
DNA: TGTGCCAGCTCAACCCGGACTAGCGGGGGAGTATACGAGCAGTACTTC
CDR3: CASSTRTSGGVYEQYF

J: TRBJ2-5
size: .
D: .
V: TRBV27
DNA: TGTGCCAGCGGGACCGACAGGCAAGAGACCCAGTACTTC
CDR3: CASGTDRQETQYF

J: TRBJ2-1
size: .
D: .
V: TRBV6-6
DNA: TGTGCCAGCAGTTACTCGTCGTACAATGAGCAGTTCTTC
CDR3: CASSYSSYNEQFF

J: TRBJ2-3
size: .
D: TRBD1
V: TRBV11-2
DNA: TGTGCCAGCAGCTTCGATGGGACAGGGGGTTTCACAGATACGCAGTATTTT
CDR3: CASSFDGTGGFTDTQYF

J: TRBJ2-5
size: .
D: TRBD2
V: TRBV5-1
DNA: TGCGCCAGCAGCTTGACTAGCGGCCAAGAGACCCAGTACTTC
CDR3: CASSLTSGQETQYF